These T cell receptor beta chains were read from a single sample in a study of cytomegalovirus exposure and HLA in healthy donors. Assay used: immunoSEQ multiplex PCR; TCRdb lists only in-frame clones, some missing. The table lists approximately 70,000 clones. Material for sequencing was PBMCs. These receptors were taken from a female donor in good health and CMV-seropositive. Both conserved end residues are part of each CDR3. The D gene is left open where the match is weak.

TRBJ2-7 | TRBV6-5 | . | CASSKPVTYEQYF | TGTGCCAGCAGTAAACCGGTCACCTACGAGCAGTACTTC
TRBJ2-1 | TRBV27 | TRBD2 | CASSFTAGGNEQFF | TGTGCCAGCAGTTTCACAGCGGGAGGAAATGAGCAGTTCTTC
TRBJ2-7 | TRBV2 | TRBD1 | CASSATGGAYEQYF | TGTGCCAGCTCGGCGACAGGGGGTGCCTACGAGCAGTACTTC
TRBJ2-7 | TRBV19 | TRBD1 | CASSSQGAYEQYF | TGTGCCAGTAGTTCGCAGGGGGCCTACGAGCAGTACTTC
TRBJ2-7 | TRBV4-3 | TRBD2 | CASSQEVAGGYEQYF | TGCGCCAGCAGCCAAGAGGTGGCGGGGGGTTACGAGCAGTACTTC
TRBJ2-7 | TRBV7-2 | . | CASSLVNYEQYF | TGTGCCAGCAGCTTAGTTAACTACGAGCAGTACTTC
TRBJ2-3 | TRBV6-5 | . | CASSTGYRTDTQYF | TGTGCCAGCAGTACAGGGTATCGCACAGATACGCAGTATTTT
TRBJ2-3 | TRBV14 | TRBD2 | CASSESSGRIDTQYF | TGTGCCAGCAGCGAGTCTAGCGGGAGGATAGATACGCAGTATTTT
TRBJ2-4 | TRBV7-8 | TRBD2 | CASSLASGGGWNIQYF | TGTGCCAGCAGCTTAGCGTCCGGCGGGGGGTGGAACATTCAGTACTTC
TRBJ2-1 | TRBV6-5 | TRBD2 | CASSYGGGDNEQFF | TGTGCCAGCAGTTACGGGGGAGGGGACAATGAGCAGTTCTTC
TRBJ2-7 | TRBV7-2 | TRBD2 | CASSLSTSWAYEQYF | TGTGCCAGCAGCCTATCGACTAGCTGGGCTTACGAGCAGTACTTC
TRBJ1-4 | TRBV5-5 | . | CASSLGRQFNEKLFF | TGTGCCAGCAGCTTGGGAAGACAGTTTAATGAAAAACTGTTTTTT
TRBJ2-7 | TRBV2 | . | CASTPEFYEQYF | TGTGCCAGCACGCCGGAGTTCTACGAGCAGTACTTC
TRBJ2-7 | TRBV13 | TRBD2 | CASSLGASGTLEQYF | TGTGCCAGCAGCTTAGGTGCTAGCGGGACCCTCGAGCAGTACTTC
TRBJ1-5 | TRBV6-1 | . | CASRGDRRNQPQHF | TGTGCCAGCAGGGGTGACAGGAGGAATCAGCCCCAGCATTTT
TRBJ2-7 | TRBV28 | TRBD2 | CASSSTTLGGTGLPYEQYF | TGTGCCAGCAGTTCTACTACCCTCGGGGGGACCGGACTGCCCTACGAGCAGTACTTC
TRBJ2-1 | TRBV29-1 | . | CSVERQRPEEQFF | TGCAGCGTTGAACGTCAGAGGCCCGAGGAGCAGTTCTTC
TRBJ2-7 | TRBV28 | TRBD2 | CASSFPAGVGAGEQYF | TGTGCCAGCAGTTTCCCAGCGGGAGTAGGGGCGGGTGAGCAGTACTTC
TRBJ2-7 | TRBV11-2 | . | CASSFAPGEGYEQYF | TGTGCCAGCAGCTTCGCCCCAGGGGAGGGTTACGAGCAGTACTTC
TRBJ2-1 | TRBV18 | TRBD2 | CASSPRGLAGANNEQFF | TGTGCCAGCTCACCAAGGGGACTAGCGGGAGCAAACAATGAGCAGTTCTTC
TRBJ2-7 | TRBV18 | . | CASSPPIYPYEQYF | TGTGCCAGCTCACCACCAATCTATCCCTACGAGCAGTACTTC
TRBJ1-2 | TRBV29-1 | TRBD1 | CSVDQGGHGYTF | TGCAGCGTAGACCAGGGGGGTCATGGCTACACCTTC
TRBJ1-1 | TRBV29-1 | . | CSVAVMNTEAFF | TGCAGCGTTGCCGTAATGAACACTGAAGCTTTCTTT
TRBJ2-5 | TRBV5-6 | TRBD2 | CASWWAGDFGETQYF | TGTGCCAGCTGGTGGGCGGGAGACTTCGGGGAGACCCAGTACTTC
TRBJ2-7 | TRBV5-6 | TRBD1 | CASSFGTGAEQYF | TGTGCCAGCAGCTTTGGGACAGGGGCCGAGCAGTACTTC
TRBJ2-7 | TRBV19 | . | CASSIGQITEQYF | TGTGCCAGTAGTATCGGACAGATCACCGAGCAGTACTTC
TRBJ1-1 | TRBV25-1 | . | CASSEWGVMHTEAFF | TGTGCCAGCAGTGAATGGGGGGTAATGCACACTGAAGCTTTCTTT
TRBJ1-1 | TRBV5-6 | . | CASSHRVENTEAFF | TGTGCCAGCAGCCACAGGGTTGAAAACACTGAAGCTTTCTTT
TRBJ2-1 | TRBV11-2 | . | CASSGRGEQFF | TGTGCCAGCAGCGGGAGAGGTGAGCAGTTCTTC
TRBJ2-7 | TRBV11-1 | TRBD1 | CASSLANRGRGYEEEQYF | TGTGCCAGCAGCTTAGCGAACAGGGGCCGGGGCTACGAGGAAGAGCAGTACTTC
TRBJ1-6 | TRBV9 | TRBD1 | CASSDPRRAGGRTGSPLHF | TGTGCCAGCAGCGACCCTCGGCGAGCGGGGGGTAGGACAGGTTCACCCCTCCACTTT
TRBJ2-7 | TRBV28 | TRBD2 | CAGRGGREAEQYF | TGTGCCGGAAGGGGCGGGAGGGAGGCCGAGCAGTACTTC
TRBJ1-3 | TRBV28 | . | CASSLAGTGGNTIYF | TGTGCCAGCAGTTTAGCGGGGACTGGTGGAAACACCATATATTTT
TRBJ1-6 | TRBV6-5 | . | CASTSYNSPLHF | TGTGCCAGCACATCCTATAATTCACCCCTCCACTTT
TRBJ1-3 | TRBV23-1 | TRBD1 | CASSPWTGGNTIYF | TGCGCCAGCAGTCCGTGGACAGGAGGAAACACCATATATTTT
TRBJ2-1 | TRBV5-5 | . | CASSLLIGSYNEQFF | TGTGCCAGCAGCTTGTTGATCGGTTCCTACAATGAGCAGTTCTTC
TRBJ1-5 | TRBV2 | . | CASRPGLYQPQHF | TGTGCCAGCAGGCCGGGGTTGTATCAGCCCCAGCATTTT
TRBJ1-4 | TRBV4-2 | . | CASSPPDPRANEKLFF | TGTGCCAGCAGCCCCCCTGATCCCAGGGCGAATGAAAAACTGTTTTTT
TRBJ1-2 | TRBV29-1 | . | CSPWVGERINYGYTF | TGCAGCCCGTGGGTAGGGGAAAGGATTAACTATGGCTACACCTTC
TRBJ2-2 | TRBV28 | TRBD2 | CASSFSGLAGGIGELFF | TGTGCCAGCAGTTTTTCGGGACTAGCGGGAGGGATCGGGGAGCTGTTTTTT
TRBJ2-4 | TRBV6-1 | . | CASSSTDLAKNIQYF | TGTGCCAGCAGTTCTACAGACCTAGCCAAAAACATTCAGTACTTC
TRBJ2-7 | TRBV7-9 | TRBD2 | CASSFGGMWDEQYF | TGTGCCAGCAGCTTCGGGGGGATGTGGGACGAGCAGTACTTC
TRBJ2-7 | TRBV6-5 | TRBD2 | CASTKGLAGVSEQYF | TGTGCCAGCACCAAGGGACTAGCGGGGGTAAGCGAGCAGTACTTC
TRBJ1-1 | TRBV18 | TRBD1 | CASSPQGQGVPEAFF | TGTGCCAGCTCACCACAGGGACAGGGGGTTCCTGAAGCTTTCTTT
TRBJ2-1 | TRBV6-5 | TRBD2 | CASSSSGRSQFF | TGTGCCAGCAGTTCCAGCGGGAGGTCACAGTTCTTC
TRBJ1-4 | TRBV5-4 | TRBD1 | CASSLGGTGNEKLFF | TGTGCCAGCAGCTTGGGGGGGACAGGAAATGAAAAACTGTTTTTT
TRBJ2-2 | TRBV9 | . | CASSVGLNTGELFF | TGTGCCAGCAGCGTAGGACTTAACACCGGGGAGCTGTTTTTT
TRBJ2-1 | TRBV29-1 | . | CSVSRRADNEQFF | TGCAGCGTTTCCCGGCGGGCCGACAATGAGCAGTTCTTC
TRBJ1-5 | TRBV7-2 | . | CASSPTISVRVQPQHF | TGTGCCAGCAGCCCTACGATTTCGGTCAGGGTACAGCCCCAGCATTTT
TRBJ2-2 | TRBV5-3 | TRBD1 | CARSAGTAPNTGELFF | TGTGCCAGAAGCGCCGGGACAGCCCCGAACACCGGGGAGCTGTTTTTT
TRBJ2-2 | TRBV5-1 | TRBD2 | CASSVTSGNTGELFF | TGCGCCAGCAGCGTGACTAGCGGGAACACCGGGGAGCTGTTTTTT